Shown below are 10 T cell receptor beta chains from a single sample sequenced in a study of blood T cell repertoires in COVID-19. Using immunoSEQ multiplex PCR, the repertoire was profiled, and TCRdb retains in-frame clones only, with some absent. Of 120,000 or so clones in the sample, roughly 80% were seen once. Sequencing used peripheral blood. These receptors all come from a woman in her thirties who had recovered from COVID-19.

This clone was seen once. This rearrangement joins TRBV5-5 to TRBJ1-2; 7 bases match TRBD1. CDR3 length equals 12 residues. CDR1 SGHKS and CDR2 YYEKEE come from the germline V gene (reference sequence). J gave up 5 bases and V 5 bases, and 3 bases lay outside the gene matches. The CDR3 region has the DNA TGTGCCAGCAGACTACAGGGGTATGGCTACACCTTC. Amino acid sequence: CASRLQGYGYTF. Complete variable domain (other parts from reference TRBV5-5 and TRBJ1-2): DAGVTQSPTHLIKTRGQQVTLRCSPISGHKSVSWYQQVLGQGPQFIFQYYEKEERGRGNFPDRFSARQFPNYSSELNVNALLLGDSALYLCASRLQGYGYTFGSGTRLTVV.

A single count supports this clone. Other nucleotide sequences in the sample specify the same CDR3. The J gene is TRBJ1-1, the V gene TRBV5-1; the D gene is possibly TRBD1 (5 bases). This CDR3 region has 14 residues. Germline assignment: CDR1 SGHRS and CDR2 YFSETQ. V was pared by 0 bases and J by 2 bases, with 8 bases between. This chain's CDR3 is CASSLGTGNTEAFF. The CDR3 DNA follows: TGCGCCAGCAGCTTGGGTACAGGTAACACTGAAGCTTTCTTT.

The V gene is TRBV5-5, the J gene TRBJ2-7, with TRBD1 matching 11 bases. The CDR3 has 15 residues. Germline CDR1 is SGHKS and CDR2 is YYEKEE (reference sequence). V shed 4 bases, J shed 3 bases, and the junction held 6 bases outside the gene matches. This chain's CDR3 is CASSAGQGVFYEQYF. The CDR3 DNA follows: TGTGCCAGCAGCGCGGGACAGGGGGTGTTCTACGAGCAGTACTTC.

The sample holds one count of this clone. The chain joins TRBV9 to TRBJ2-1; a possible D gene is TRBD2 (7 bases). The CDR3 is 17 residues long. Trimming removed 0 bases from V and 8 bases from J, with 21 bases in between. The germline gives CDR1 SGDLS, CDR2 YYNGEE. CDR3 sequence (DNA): TGTGCCAGCAGCGTAGTTTCTGGGGGCGGGAGTCTTCATGAGCAGTTCTTC. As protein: CASSVVSGGGSLHEQFF.

CDR3 protein: CASSFGGGQETQYF. The DNA for the CDR3 is TGTGCCAGCAGCTTCGGGGGAGGGCAAGAGACCCAGTACTTC. The chain carries TRBV7-2 and TRBJ2-5; 7 positions match TRBD2. Germline values: CDR1 SGHTA, CDR2 FQGNSA. The CDR3 contains 14 residues. Losses at the gene ends were 3 bases for V and 2 bases for J; bases not matched to a gene: 3.

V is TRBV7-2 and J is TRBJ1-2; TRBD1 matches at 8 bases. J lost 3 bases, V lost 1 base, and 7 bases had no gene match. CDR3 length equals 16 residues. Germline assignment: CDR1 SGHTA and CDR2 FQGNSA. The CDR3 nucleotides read TGTGCCAGCAGCTTAGTCGCGCAGGGGGCGGACTATGGCTACACCTTC. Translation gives CASSLVAQGADYGYTF.

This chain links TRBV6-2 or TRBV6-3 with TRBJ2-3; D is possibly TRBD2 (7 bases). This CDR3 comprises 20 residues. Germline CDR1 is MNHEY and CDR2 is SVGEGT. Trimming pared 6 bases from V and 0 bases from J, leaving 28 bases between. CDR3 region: CASSPSWGRGPGESTDTQYF. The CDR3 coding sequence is TGTGCCAGCAGCCCCTCTTGGGGGCGGGGGCCCGGAGAAAGCACAGATACGCAGTATTTT.

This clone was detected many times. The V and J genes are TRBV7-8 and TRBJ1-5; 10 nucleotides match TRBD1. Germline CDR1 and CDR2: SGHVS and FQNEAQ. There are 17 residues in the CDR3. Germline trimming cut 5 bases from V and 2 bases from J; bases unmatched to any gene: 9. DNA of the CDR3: TGTGCCAGCAGCCCCGGGACAGGGGTTGTCGGCAATCAGCCCCAGCATTTT. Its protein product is CASSPGTGVVGNQPQHF.

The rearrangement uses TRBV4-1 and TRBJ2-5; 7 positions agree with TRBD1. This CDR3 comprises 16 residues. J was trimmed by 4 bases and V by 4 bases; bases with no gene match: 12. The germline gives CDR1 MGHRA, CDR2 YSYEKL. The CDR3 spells CASSLYGTVGVETQYF. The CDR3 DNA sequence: TGCGCCAGCAGCCTATACGGGACAGTCGGGGTAGAGACCCAGTACTTC.

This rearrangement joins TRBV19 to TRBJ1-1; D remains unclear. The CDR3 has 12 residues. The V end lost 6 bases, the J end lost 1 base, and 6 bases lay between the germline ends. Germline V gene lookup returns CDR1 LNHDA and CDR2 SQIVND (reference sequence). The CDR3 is CASREGNTEAFF. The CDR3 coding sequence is TGTGCCAGTAGAGAGGGGAACACTGAAGCTTTCTTT.